The sample holds a few counts of the clone carrying this T cell receptor (beta chain). The V gene's germline CDR1 is MNHNY and CDR2 SVGAGI (reference sequence). The V end lost 2 bases, the J end lost 0 bases, and 7 bases lay between the germline ends. The CDR3 is 14 amino acids. This sample is part of a study of T cells after yellow fever vaccination. TCRdb reprocessed the 5' RACE reads with MiXCR, giving one entry per CDR3 protein. The table records around 310,000 distinct CDR3 sequences, 3% to 4.5% of them present only once. This receptor was taken from a man between 18 and 35 years old who received the YFV17D yellow fever vaccine. This chain uses TRBV6-6 with TRBJ1-1, with D possibly TRBD1 on 6 matching bases. Sequencing was performed on PBMCs, taken 5 days after the yellow fever booster vaccination. For the CDR3, the DNA is TGTGCCAGCAGTTACGGGACATTGAACACTGAAGCTTTCTTT. This translates into CASSYGTLNTEAFF.